This record concerns one T cell receptor beta chain sequence. Antigen specificity is unknown. Negatively enriched CD4+ T cells were divided by CD45RA into naive and memory. This sample is part of a study of shared clonotypes between healthy human individuals. Overall study: Aged 18 to 49, the donors were two women and a few men. Study results and caveats: Generally, estimated richness proved larger in naive subsets than it did in memory subsets.

Some 32,000 T cell genomes, or about 190 ng DNA, went into the sorted-subset replicate PCRs. Here immunoSEQ multiplex PCR was the method, and the copy in TCRdb shows in-frame clones only, minus some. The table has 850,000 to 1,200,000 clones, around four fifths seen once. V lost 0 bases and J 6 bases, leaving 9 bases between the germline ends. CDR1 and CDR2 from the germline V gene are SGHVS and FQNEAQ. The CDR3 is 14 amino acids. Sequencing used memory CD4+ T cells sorted from blood. Documented subset: CD45RA-negative fraction. This chain connects TRBV7-8 to TRBJ2-1; D gene unclear. This sequence originates from a man aged 18 to 29 in good health. CDR3 sequence: CASSLANAFNEQFF. CDR3 sequence (DNA): TGTGCCAGCAGCTTAGCGAACGCCTTCAATGAGCAGTTCTTC.